This TCR beta chain was profiled in a study of T cells in Graves' hyperthyroidism and ophthalmopathy. Amplification yielded TCR beta CDR3 regions, with RNA transcripts as the source. Carried out on the TCR CDR3, a first-round RT-PCR used the HTBI primer set. TCRdb processed the multiplex PCR reads anew with MiXCR; each CDR3 protein has one entry. The sample contains roughly 650,000 distinct CDR3 sequences, approximately 15% of which appear only once. The CDR3 covers 16 residues. J lost 4 bases, V lost 2 bases, and 7 bases had no gene match. The germline V gene has CDR1 SEHNR and CDR2 FQNEAQ (reference sequence).

The source of this sequence is a woman between 40 and 55 years old with Graves' ophthalmopathy. This rearrangement joins TRBV7-9 to TRBJ2-7, with 11 bases matching TRBD1. Material: blood. The CDR3 bases are TGTGCCAGCAGCTTAACAGGGACAGGGGGTATGTACGAGCAGTACTTC. It codes for CASSLTGTGGMYEQYF. Full variable domain (outside the CDR3, taken from reference TRBV7-9 and TRBJ2-7): DTGVSQNPRHKITKRGQNVTFRCDPISEHNRLYWYRQTLGQGPEFLTYFQNEAQLEKSRLLSDRFSAERPKGSFSTLEIQRTEQGDSAMYLCASSLTGTGGMYEQYFGPGTRLTVT.